One and the same sample provided the 4 T cell receptor beta chains below, sequenced in a study of OX40 agonist ivuxolimab in advanced cancers. Libraries were prepared by immunoSEQ multiplex PCR; TCRdb keeps only in-frame clonotypes and omits some of them. In the table there are around 110,000 clones, around 93% of which are singletons. The sequenced sample was CD4+ or CD8+ T cells sorted from blood, obtained in a trial of the OX40 agonist ivuxolimab. These receptor sequences come from an adult with an advanced solid tumor such as melanoma, head and neck, liver or kidney cancer.

The chain uses TRBV6-6 and TRBJ1-1; D is undetermined. The germline V and J ends were trimmed by 6 bases and 1 base, with 9 bases remaining between them. Germline assignment: CDR1 MNHNY and CDR2 SVGAGI (reference sequence). The CDR3 loop spans 13 amino acids. The chain's CDR3 is CASSLRRNTEAFF. The DNA for the CDR3 is TGTGCCAGCAGCCTCAGGAGGAACACTGAAGCTTTCTTT.

V is TRBV7-8 and J is TRBJ1-5; D unresolved. Trimming shortened V by 1 base and J by 4 bases, and 5 bases separated the two germline ends. The CDR3 loop spans 13 amino acids. Per germline, CDR1 SGHVS and CDR2 FQNEAQ. The CDR3 nucleotides are TGTGCCAGCAGCTTAGGAACAAATCAGCCCCAGCATTTT. Encoded protein: CASSLGTNQPQHF.

V is TRBV19 and J is TRBJ1-1; 8 bases fit TRBD1. V shed 6 bases, J shed 5 bases, and the junction held 5 bases outside the gene matches. The CDR3 contains 13 residues. In germline, CDR1 is LNHDA, CDR2 SQIVND (reference sequence). The CDR3 nucleotides are TGTGCCAGTAGCGACAGGGGTGGGACTGAAGCTTTCTTT. Protein: CASSDRGGTEAFF.

The chain combines TRBV7-2 with TRBJ2-7; 7 bases align to TRBD2. With V trimmed by 4 bases and J by 7 bases, 19 bases remained unmatched. The CDR3 is 17 residues long. Germline CDR1 SGHTA, CDR2 FQGNSA. The CDR3 sequence: CASSSVGREGRKGEQYF. CDR3 nucleotides: TGTGCCAGCAGCTCCGTGGGGAGGGAGGGCCGGAAGGGGGAGCAGTACTTC.